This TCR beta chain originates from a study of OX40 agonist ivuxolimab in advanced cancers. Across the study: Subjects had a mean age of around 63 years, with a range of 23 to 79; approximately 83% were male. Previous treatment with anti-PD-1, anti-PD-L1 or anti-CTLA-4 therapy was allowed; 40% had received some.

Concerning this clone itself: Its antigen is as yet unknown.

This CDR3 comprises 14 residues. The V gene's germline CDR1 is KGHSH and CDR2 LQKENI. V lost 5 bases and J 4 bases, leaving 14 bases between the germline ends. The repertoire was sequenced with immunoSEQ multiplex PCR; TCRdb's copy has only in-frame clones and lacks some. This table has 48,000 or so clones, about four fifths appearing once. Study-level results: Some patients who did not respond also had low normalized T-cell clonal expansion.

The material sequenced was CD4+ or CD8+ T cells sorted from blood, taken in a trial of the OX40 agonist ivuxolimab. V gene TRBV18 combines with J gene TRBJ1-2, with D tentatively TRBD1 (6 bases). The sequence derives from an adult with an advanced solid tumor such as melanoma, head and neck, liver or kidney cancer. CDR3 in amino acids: CASSWDKNSYGYTF. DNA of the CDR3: TGTGCCAGCTCATGGGACAAAAACTCCTATGGCTACACCTTC.